This is a list of T cell receptor beta chains from one sample in a study of identifying expanded T cells in peripheral blood. This table comes from immunoSEQ multiplex PCR, and its TCRdb copy is limited to in-frame clones, with some not included. The sample has 85,000 to 95,000 clones; roughly 86% are singletons. The sequencing sample was made of blood. The receptor source for this set is a person aged 18 to 69 in good health. Both conserved end residues are part of each CDR3. The order of the fields is clone size, D gene, V gene, J gene, CDR3 protein, CDR3 DNA. D genes are given only for firm matches. A row's size may be missing; if present it is once, few, many or a size class.

clone_size: .
d_call: TRBD2
v_call: TRBV29-1
j_call: TRBJ2-2
cdr3_aa: CSVGVLSGRAGELFF
cdr3_nt: TGCAGCGTTGGAGTCCTAAGCGGGAGGGCCGGGGAGCTGTTTTTT

clone_size: once
d_call: TRBD1
v_call: TRBV13
j_call: TRBJ2-7
cdr3_aa: CASSSEGTGGGEQYF
cdr3_nt: TGTGCCAGCAGCTCCGAGGGGACAGGGGGCGGCGAGCAGTACTTC

clone_size: .
d_call: .
v_call: TRBV10-3
j_call: TRBJ2-7
cdr3_aa: CAISEGGTSFNEQYF
cdr3_nt: TGTGCCATCAGTGAGGGGGGGACATCCTTTAACGAGCAGTACTTC

clone_size: .
d_call: .
v_call: TRBV11-1
j_call: TRBJ2-5
cdr3_aa: CASSSEVWSSKTQYF
cdr3_nt: TGTGCCAGCAGCTCCGAGGTCTGGAGTTCGAAGACCCAGTACTTC

clone_size: .
d_call: .
v_call: TRBV6-5
j_call: TRBJ2-3
cdr3_aa: CASSMGGAATDTQYF
cdr3_nt: TGTGCCAGCAGTATGGGGGGGGCCGCGACAGATACGCAGTATTTT

clone_size: .
d_call: .
v_call: TRBV11-2
j_call: TRBJ2-4
cdr3_aa: CASSSITGAGIQYF
cdr3_nt: TGTGCCAGCAGCTCAATCACGGGGGCAGGCATTCAGTACTTC

clone_size: .
d_call: .
v_call: TRBV14
j_call: TRBJ2-7
cdr3_aa: CASSQGISYEQYF
cdr3_nt: TGTGCCAGCAGCCAGGGGATCTCCTACGAGCAGTACTTC

clone_size: .
d_call: .
v_call: TRBV7-9
j_call: TRBJ2-7
cdr3_aa: CASSSPKHSGPVGAYEQYF
cdr3_nt: TGTGCCAGCAGCTCGCCGAAACATAGCGGGCCAGTGGGGGCTTACGAGCAGTACTTC

clone_size: .
d_call: TRBD2
v_call: TRBV28
j_call: TRBJ2-7
cdr3_aa: CASSLNSGVSYEQYF
cdr3_nt: TGTGCCAGCAGTTTAAATAGCGGGGTCTCCTACGAGCAGTACTTC

clone_size: .
d_call: .
v_call: TRBV6-6
j_call: TRBJ1-5
cdr3_aa: CASSYGRLNQPQHF
cdr3_nt: TGTGCCAGCAGTTACGGCAGGCTCAATCAGCCCCAGCATTTT

clone_size: .
d_call: .
v_call: TRBV7-3
j_call: TRBJ1-1
cdr3_aa: CASSLKGRGTEAFF
cdr3_nt: TGTGCCAGCAGCTTAAAGGGTAGGGGAACTGAAGCTTTCTTT

clone_size: .
d_call: .
v_call: TRBV2
j_call: TRBJ1-4
cdr3_aa: CASREQVSLTNEKLFF
cdr3_nt: TGTGCCAGCAGGGAACAGGTTTCGCTAACTAATGAAAAACTGTTTTTT

clone_size: .
d_call: TRBD1
v_call: TRBV7-9
j_call: TRBJ2-1
cdr3_aa: CASSAGTGTSYNEQFF
cdr3_nt: TGTGCCAGCAGCGCGGGGACAGGAACCTCCTACAATGAGCAGTTCTTC

clone_size: once
d_call: TRBD2
v_call: TRBV11-1
j_call: TRBJ2-7
cdr3_aa: CASSSSSGFSYEQYF
cdr3_nt: TGTGCCAGCAGTTCATCTAGCGGCTTCTCCTACGAGCAGTACTTC

clone_size: .
d_call: TRBD2
v_call: TRBV5-1
j_call: TRBJ2-5
cdr3_aa: CASSSNHGRLAQVTQYF
cdr3_nt: TGCGCCAGCAGCTCAAACCATGGCCGACTAGCTCAAGTGACCCAGTACTTC

clone_size: .
d_call: .
v_call: TRBV7-3
j_call: TRBJ2-1
cdr3_aa: CASSLLSGQSLVSSYNEQFF
cdr3_nt: TGTGCCAGCAGCTTACTTTCCGGACAGTCCCTCGTTAGCTCCTACAATGAGCAGTTCTTC

clone_size: once
d_call: .
v_call: TRBV28
j_call: TRBJ2-1
cdr3_aa: CASSPLADYNEQFF
cdr3_nt: TGTGCCAGCAGCCCTTTAGCGGACTACAATGAGCAGTTCTTC

clone_size: .
d_call: TRBD2
v_call: TRBV6-5
j_call: TRBJ2-1
cdr3_aa: CASSYSPSGYNEQFF
cdr3_nt: TGTGCCAGCAGTTACTCTCCTAGCGGTTACAATGAGCAGTTCTTC

clone_size: few
d_call: .
v_call: TRBV6-4
j_call: TRBJ2-3
cdr3_aa: CASSDAGGADTQYF
cdr3_nt: TGTGCCAGCAGTGACGCTGGAGGGGCAGATACGCAGTATTTT

clone_size: once
d_call: TRBD2
v_call: TRBV11-2
j_call: TRBJ2-3
cdr3_aa: CASSFTSGRVDTQYF
cdr3_nt: TGTGCCAGCAGCTTTACTAGCGGGAGAGTAGATACGCAGTATTTT

clone_size: .
d_call: TRBD1
v_call: TRBV5-4
j_call: TRBJ1-1
cdr3_aa: CASSPAGDRLLSEAFF
cdr3_nt: TGTGCCAGCAGCCCGGCGGGGGACAGGCTTCTTAGTGAAGCTTTCTTT

clone_size: .
d_call: .
v_call: TRBV29-1
j_call: TRBJ2-5
cdr3_aa: CSVGRPQETQYF
cdr3_nt: TGCAGCGTTGGTCGGCCGCAAGAGACCCAGTACTTC

clone_size: .
d_call: .
v_call: TRBV4-3
j_call: TRBJ1-2
cdr3_aa: CASSQDMGQGSYGYTF
cdr3_nt: TGCGCCAGCAGCCAAGATATGGGGCAGGGTAGCTATGGCTACACCTTC

clone_size: once
d_call: .
v_call: TRBV7-8
j_call: TRBJ2-7
cdr3_aa: CASSFGQGGEQYF
cdr3_nt: TGTGCCAGCAGCTTCGGGCAGGGTGGCGAGCAGTACTTC

clone_size: .
d_call: TRBD2
v_call: TRBV25-1
j_call: TRBJ2-5
cdr3_aa: CASSMTSGGVQETQYF
cdr3_nt: TGTGCCAGCAGTATGACTAGCGGGGGTGTCCAAGAGACCCAGTACTTC